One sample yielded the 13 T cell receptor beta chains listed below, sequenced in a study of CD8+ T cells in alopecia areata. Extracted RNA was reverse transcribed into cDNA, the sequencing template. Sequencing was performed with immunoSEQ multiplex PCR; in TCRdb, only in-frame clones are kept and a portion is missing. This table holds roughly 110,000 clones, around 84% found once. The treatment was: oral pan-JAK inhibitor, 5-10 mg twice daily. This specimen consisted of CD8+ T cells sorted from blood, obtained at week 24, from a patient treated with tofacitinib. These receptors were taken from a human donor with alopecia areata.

The chain's CDR3 is CASSLNTGELFF. DNA for the CDR3: TGTGCCAGCAGTTTAAACACCGGGGAGCTGTTTTTT. The V gene is TRBV5-6, the J gene TRBJ2-2; D gene uncertain. Germline loops: CDR1 SGHDT, CDR2 YYEEEE. The V and J ends lost 5 bases and 2 bases respectively, with 4 bases between them. The CDR3 loop spans 12 amino acids.

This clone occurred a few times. The CDR3 nucleotides read TGCGCCAGCAGCCAAGTAGGGACTTGGGGAACTGAAGCTTTCTTT. This sequence encodes CASSQVGTWGTEAFF. V gene TRBV4-3 combines with J gene TRBJ1-1; D possibly corresponds to TRBD1 (5 bases). CDR3 size: 15 residues. Trimming pared 1 base from V and 5 bases from J, leaving 14 bases between. Germline lookup yields CDR1 LGHNA and CDR2 YSLEER.

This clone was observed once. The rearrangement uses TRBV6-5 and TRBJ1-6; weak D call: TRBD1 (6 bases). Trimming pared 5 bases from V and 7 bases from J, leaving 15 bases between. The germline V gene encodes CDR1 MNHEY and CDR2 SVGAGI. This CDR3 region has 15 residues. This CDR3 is CASSPDSLGNSPLHF. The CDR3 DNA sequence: TGTGCCAGCAGTCCGGACAGCTTAGGGAATTCACCCCTCCACTTT.

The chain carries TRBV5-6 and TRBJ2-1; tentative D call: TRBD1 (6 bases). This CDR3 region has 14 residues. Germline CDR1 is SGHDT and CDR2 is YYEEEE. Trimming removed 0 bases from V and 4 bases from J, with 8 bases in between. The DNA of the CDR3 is TGTGCCAGCAGCTTGGCCACAGGGTACAATGAGCAGTTCTTC. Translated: CASSLATGYNEQFF.

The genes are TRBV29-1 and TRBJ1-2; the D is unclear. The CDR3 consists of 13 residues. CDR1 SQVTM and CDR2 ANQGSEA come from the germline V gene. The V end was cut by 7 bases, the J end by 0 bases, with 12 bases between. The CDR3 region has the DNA TGCAGCGCCCGAACCAATTCTAACTATGGCTACACCTTC. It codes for CSARTNSNYGYTF.

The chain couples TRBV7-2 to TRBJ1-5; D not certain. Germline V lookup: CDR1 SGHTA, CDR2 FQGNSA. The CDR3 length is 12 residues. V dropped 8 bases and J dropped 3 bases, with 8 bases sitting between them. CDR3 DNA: TGTGCCAGCGGTACCTTCAATCAGCCCCAGCATTTT. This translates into CASGTFNQPQHF.

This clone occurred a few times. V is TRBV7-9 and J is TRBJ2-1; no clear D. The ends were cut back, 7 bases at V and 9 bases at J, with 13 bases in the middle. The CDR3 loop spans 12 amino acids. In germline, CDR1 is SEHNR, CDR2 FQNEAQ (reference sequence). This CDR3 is CASTRGEGEQFF. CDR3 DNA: TGTGCCAGCACCCGAGGTGAAGGTGAGCAGTTCTTC.

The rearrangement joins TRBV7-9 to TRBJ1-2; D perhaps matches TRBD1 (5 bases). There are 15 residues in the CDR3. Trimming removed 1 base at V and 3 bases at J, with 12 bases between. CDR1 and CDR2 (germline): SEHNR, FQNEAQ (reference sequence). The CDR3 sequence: CASSLEAGKDYGYTF. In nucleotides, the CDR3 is TGTGCCAGCAGCTTAGAGGCAGGGAAAGACTATGGCTACACCTTC.

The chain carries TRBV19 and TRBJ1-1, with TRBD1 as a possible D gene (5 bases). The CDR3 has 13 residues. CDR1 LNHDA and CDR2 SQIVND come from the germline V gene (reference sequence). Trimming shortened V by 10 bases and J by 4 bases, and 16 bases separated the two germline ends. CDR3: CATGMGRFTEAFF. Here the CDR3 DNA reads TGTGCCACCGGAATGGGGCGGTTCACTGAAGCTTTCTTT.

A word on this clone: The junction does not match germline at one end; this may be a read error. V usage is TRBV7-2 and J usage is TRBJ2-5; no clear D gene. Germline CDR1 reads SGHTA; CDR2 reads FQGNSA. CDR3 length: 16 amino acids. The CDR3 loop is CASSLVGPGPQETQYF. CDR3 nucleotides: TGCGCCAGCAGCTTAGTCGGCCCTGGGCCGCAAGAGACCCAGTACTTC.

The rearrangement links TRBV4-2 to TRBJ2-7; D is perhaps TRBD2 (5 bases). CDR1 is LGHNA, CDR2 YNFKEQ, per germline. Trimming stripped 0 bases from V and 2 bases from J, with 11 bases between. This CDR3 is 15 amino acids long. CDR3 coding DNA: TGTGCCAGCAGCCAAGAAGAGGGATTTACCTACGAGCAGTACTTC. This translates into CASSQEEGFTYEQYF.

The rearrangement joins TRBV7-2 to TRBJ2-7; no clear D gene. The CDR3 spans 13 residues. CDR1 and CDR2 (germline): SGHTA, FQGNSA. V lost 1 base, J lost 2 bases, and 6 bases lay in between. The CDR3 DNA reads TGTGCCAGCAGCTTAGGCACCACCTACGAGCAGTACTTC. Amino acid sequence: CASSLGTTYEQYF.

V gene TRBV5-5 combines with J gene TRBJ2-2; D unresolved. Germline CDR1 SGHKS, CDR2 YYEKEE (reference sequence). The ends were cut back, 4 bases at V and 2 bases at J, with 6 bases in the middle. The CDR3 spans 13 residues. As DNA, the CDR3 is TGTGCCAGCAGCCGATTCAACACCGGGGAGCTGTTTTTT. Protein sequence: CASSRFNTGELFF. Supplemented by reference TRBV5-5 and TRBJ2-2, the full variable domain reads DAGVTQSPTHLIKTRGQQVTLRCSPISGHKSVSWYQQVLGQGPQFIFQYYEKEERGRGNFPDRFSARQFPNYSSELNVNALLLGDSALYLCASSRFNTGELFFGEGSRLTVL.